This TCR beta chain was retrieved from a study of memory CD4+ T cells and cytomegalovirus serostatus. Repertoires were generated with immunoSEQ multiplex PCR, while TCRdb's copy carries only in-frame clones and drops some. The sample has approximately 65,000 clones; approximately 77% are singletons. The sort gate was single viable CD3+CD4+CD8-CD45RO+ cells for memory CD4+ T cells. There are 15 residues in the CDR3. V dropped 5 bases and J dropped 9; count of bases not matched to a gene: 8. Germline loops: CDR1 MDHEN, CDR2 SYDVKM. The chain combines TRBV28 with TRBJ2-4; 12 positions agree with TRBD2. The source of this sequence is an adult in good health and CMV-seronegative. Sequencing was carried out using memory CD4+ T cells from blood. As DNA, the CDR3 is TGTGCCAGCAGTATGACTAGCGGGGGAGGGAGCATTCAGTACTTC. Amino acid sequence: CASSMTSGGGSIQYF.